Below, 15 T cell receptor beta chains from the same sample are listed, as sequenced in a study of T-cell memory formation after mild COVID-19. TCRdb independently ran MiXCR on the 5' RACE reads; one entry per CDR3 protein. The sample consists of more than 55,000 distinct CDR3 sequences, around a tenth of them appearing once. The sample was PBMCs or a T cell subset sorted from them (not recorded which). Source of these receptors: a man aged 18 to 30 who had mild COVID-19 (a few samples of this study predate the infection). Cell type and time point are not known.

The V gene is TRBV4-1, the J gene TRBJ2-3, with 7 bases lining up with TRBD1. J lost 5 bases, V lost 1 base, and 6 bases had no gene match. The CDR3 contains 15 residues. CDR1 is MGHRA and CDR2 is YSYEKL in the germline V gene. The CDR3 sequence is CASSQGPTGIDTQYF. The CDR3 nucleotides are TGCGCCAGCAGCCAAGGTCCGACAGGGATAGATACGCAGTATTTT.

This clonotype has just a few counts. The rearrangement uses TRBV7-2 and TRBJ1-2; no definite D call. This CDR3 comprises 14 residues. CDR1 SGHTA and CDR2 FQGNSA come from the germline V gene. The V end lost 5 bases, the J end lost 4 bases, and 14 bases lay between the germline ends. DNA of the CDR3: TGTGCCAGCAGCCCCATGCAACAGTCCTATGGCTACACCTTC. Encoded protein: CASSPMQQSYGYTF.

This clonotype has only a few counts. This chain joins TRBV20-1 and TRBJ2-7, with TRBD1 matching 8 bases. The CDR3 totals 13 residues. With V trimmed by 4 bases and J by 5 bases, 7 bases remained unmatched. Germline-derived CDR1 and CDR2 are DFQATT and SNEGSKA (reference sequence). The CDR3 spells CSAKGQGLDEQYV. In DNA, the CDR3 is TGCAGTGCTAAAGGACAGGGCCTAGACGAGCAGTACGTC.

In its sample, this clonotype was seen many times. The chain is built from TRBV29-1 and TRBJ2-7, with D possibly TRBD1 on 5 matching bases. This CDR3 has 12 amino acids. Germline CDR1 SQVTM, CDR2 ANQGSEA. V shed 5 bases and J shed 5 bases, with 13 bases lying between them. DNA of the CDR3: TGCAGCGTTCTACAGGTAACACACGAGCAGTACTTC. It translates to CSVLQVTHEQYF.

This clonotype was detected only a few times. The chain employs TRBV6-5 and TRBJ2-2, with D maybe TRBD2 (6 bases). Looked up from germline, CDR1 is MNHEY and CDR2 is SVGAGI. CDR3 size: 17 residues. Trimming pared 2 bases from V and 5 bases from J, leaving 18 bases between. CDR3 nucleotide sequence: TGTGCCAGCAGTTACGTCGTAGCGGCAACCGCGACCGGGGAGCTGTTTTTT. Protein: CASSYVVAATATGELFF.

V gene TRBV5-1 combines with J gene TRBJ2-5; D uncertain. Trimming took 1 base from V and 0 from J, leaving 1 base between them. CDR1 and CDR2 from the germline V gene are SGHRS and YFSETQ. This CDR3 contains 12 residues. The CDR3 DNA follows: TGCGCCAGCAGCTTGCACCAAGAGACCCAGTACTTC. It specifies CASSLHQETQYF. Looking up the rest from reference TRBV5-1 and TRBJ2-5 gives the full variable domain: KAGVTQTPRYLIKTRGQQVTLSCSPISGHRSVSWYQQTPGQGLQFLFEYFSETQRNKGNFPGRFSGRQFSNSRSEMNVSTLELGDSALYLCASSLHQETQYFGPGTRLLVL.

In its sample, this clonotype ranks as medium-sized (0.01 to 0.1%). The chain has TRBV6-5 and TRBJ2-3; 10 nucleotides line up with TRBD2. There are 19 residues in the CDR3. Germline V gives CDR1 MNHEY, CDR2 SVGAGI. The junction had 15 bases not matched to a gene; V was cut back by 6 bases and J by 0 bases. CDR3 residues: CASSLFSSGGPSSTDTQYF. CDR3 DNA: TGTGCCAGCAGCCTATTTTCTAGCGGGGGACCGTCTAGCACAGATACGCAGTATTTT.

This clonotype was counted ten times or more. The genes are TRBV5-1 and TRBJ2-3; weak D call: TRBD2 (5 bases). There are 14 residues in the CDR3. The V and J ends lost 4 bases and 2 bases respectively, with 11 bases between them. The V gene's germline CDR1 is SGHRS and CDR2 YFSETQ. DNA for the CDR3: TGCGCCAGCAGCCCGGGATTACTCACAGATACGCAGTATTTT. Translation: CASSPGLLTDTQYF.

This clonotype is medium-sized in the sample. The V gene is TRBV11-2, the J gene TRBJ1-1; D unclear. The CDR3 is 13 residues long. V dropped 0 bases and J dropped 7 bases, with 9 bases sitting between them. Germline V lookup: CDR1 SGHAT, CDR2 FQNNGV. CDR3 protein: CASSLDRHGEAFF. The CDR3 bases are TGTGCCAGCAGCTTAGACCGCCACGGTGAAGCTTTCTTT.

This clonotype was counted many times. The V call is TRBV7-2, the J call TRBJ2-5; TRBD2 is a possible D gene (5 bases). The CDR3 contains 13 residues. Germline-derived CDR1 and CDR2 are SGHTA and FQGNSA. With 6 bases removed from V and 9 bases from J, the gap between germline ends came to 17 bases. The DNA for the CDR3 is TGTGCCAGCAGTCTAGCTCAAACGGGGTCCCAGTACTTC. It yields the protein CASSLAQTGSQYF.

This chain uses TRBV4-3 with TRBJ2-1; maybe TRBD2 (5 bases). The germline CDR1 and CDR2 sequences are LGHNA and YSLEER. This CDR3 region has 17 residues. V was pared by 0 bases and J by 4 bases, with 16 bases between. As DNA, the CDR3 is TGCGCCAGCAGCCAAGATGGACGCCTAGCCCCGTACAATGAGCAGTTCTTC. Its translation is CASSQDGRLAPYNEQFF.

This clonotype has only a few counts. The gene calls are TRBV5-4 and TRBJ2-7; D may be TRBD2 (7 bases). The CDR3 covers 14 residues. Germline V gives CDR1 SGHNT, CDR2 YYREEE (reference sequence). Trimming stripped 4 bases from V and 1 base from J, with 12 bases between. CDR3 DNA: TGTGCCAGCAGCCGGGGGGCCTTTTCCTACGAGCAGTACGTC. This sequence encodes CASSRGAFSYEQYV.

J is TRBJ2-3 and V is TRBV7-9; TRBD1 matches at 7 bases. Germline lookup yields CDR1 SEHNR and CDR2 FQNEAQ (reference sequence). The length of the CDR3 is 16 residues. Germline trimming cut 4 bases from V and 1 base from J; bases unmatched to any gene: 8. DNA of the CDR3: TGTGCCAGCAGCTCAGTGGTAACAGGGGGCACAGATACGCAGTATTTT. This codes for CASSSVVTGGTDTQYF.

This clonotype was picked up a small number of times. The chain links TRBV5-1 to TRBJ2-7; the D gene is possibly TRBD1 (6 bases). Germline CDR1 is SGHRS and CDR2 is YFSETQ. V lost 0 bases and J lost 2, with 9 bases in between. The CDR3 is 14 residues long. Here the CDR3 reads CASSLEGTPYEQYF. CDR3 bases: TGCGCCAGCAGCTTGGAAGGGACACCCTACGAGCAGTACTTC. Filled out from reference TRBV5-1 and TRBJ2-7, the complete variable domain reads KAGVTQTPRYLIKTRGQQVTLSCSPISGHRSVSWYQQTPGQGLQFLFEYFSETQRNKGNFPGRFSGRQFSNSRSEMNVSTLELGDSALYLCASSLEGTPYEQYFGPGTRLTVT.

This clonotype was observed many times. The chain couples TRBV5-1 to TRBJ2-5; D is perhaps TRBD2 (6 bases). Germline V lookup: CDR1 SGHRS, CDR2 YFSETQ. Trimming removed 4 bases at V and 1 base at J, with 11 bases between. The CDR3 totals 14 residues. In nucleotides, the CDR3 is TGCGCCAGCAGCCCCGGGACTTCCCAAGAGACCCAGTACTTC. Residues: CASSPGTSQETQYF.